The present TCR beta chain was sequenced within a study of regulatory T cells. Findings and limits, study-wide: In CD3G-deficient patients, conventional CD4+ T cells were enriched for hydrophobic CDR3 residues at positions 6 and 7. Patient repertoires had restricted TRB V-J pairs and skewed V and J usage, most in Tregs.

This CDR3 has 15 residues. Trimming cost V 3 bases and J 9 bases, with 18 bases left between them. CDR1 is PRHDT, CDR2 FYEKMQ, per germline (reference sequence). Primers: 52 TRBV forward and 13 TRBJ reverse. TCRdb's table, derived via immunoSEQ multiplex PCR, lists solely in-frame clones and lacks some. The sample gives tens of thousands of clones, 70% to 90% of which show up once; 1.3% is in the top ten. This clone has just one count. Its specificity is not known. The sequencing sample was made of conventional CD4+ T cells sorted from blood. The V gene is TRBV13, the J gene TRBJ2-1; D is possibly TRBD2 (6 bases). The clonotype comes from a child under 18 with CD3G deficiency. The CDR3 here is CASSFIGGRRSEQFF. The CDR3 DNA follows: TGTGCCAGCAGCTTTATCGGGGGAAGAAGGAGTGAGCAGTTCTTC.